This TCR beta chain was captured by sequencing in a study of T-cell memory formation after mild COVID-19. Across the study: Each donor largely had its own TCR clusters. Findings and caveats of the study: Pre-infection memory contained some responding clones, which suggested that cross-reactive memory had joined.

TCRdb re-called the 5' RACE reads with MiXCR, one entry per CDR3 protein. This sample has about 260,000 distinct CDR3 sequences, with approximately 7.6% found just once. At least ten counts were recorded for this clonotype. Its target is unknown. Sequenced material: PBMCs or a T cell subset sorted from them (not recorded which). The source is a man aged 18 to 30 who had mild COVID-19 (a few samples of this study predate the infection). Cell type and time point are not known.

The DNA for the CDR3 is TGTGCCAGTAGCCCGGGACAAGCCTACGAGCAGTACTTC. It codes for CASSPGQAYEQYF. This chain connects TRBV19 to TRBJ2-7; maybe TRBD1 (6 bases). Trimming removed 6 bases from V and 2 bases from J, with 11 bases in between. CDR3 size: 13 residues. CDR1 and CDR2 (germline): LNHDA, SQIVND (reference sequence).